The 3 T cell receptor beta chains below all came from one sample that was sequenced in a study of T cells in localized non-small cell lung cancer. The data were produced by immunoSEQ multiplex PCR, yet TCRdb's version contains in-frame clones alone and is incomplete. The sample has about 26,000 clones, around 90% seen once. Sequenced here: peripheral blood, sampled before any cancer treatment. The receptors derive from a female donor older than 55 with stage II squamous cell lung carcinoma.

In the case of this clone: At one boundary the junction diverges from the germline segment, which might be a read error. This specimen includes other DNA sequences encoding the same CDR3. CDR3 in DNA: TGTGCTTGGAGTGTAATCCCCAGTTTCTATGGCTACACCTTC. Translating it yields CAWSVIPSFYGYTF. The chain links TRBV30 to TRBJ1-2; no definite D call. Per germline, CDR1 GTSNPN and CDR2 SVGIG (reference sequence). The CDR3 length is 14 residues.

CDR3 sequence: CASSFRQGAYGYTF. Here the CDR3 DNA reads TGTGCCAGCAGCTTTCGACAGGGGGCCTATGGCTACACCTTC. The V gene is TRBV7-2, the J gene TRBJ1-2, with 10 bases aligning to TRBD1. The V gene end was trimmed by 3 bases and the J gene end by 4 bases; junction bases not matched to a gene: 2. The CDR3 length is 14 residues. Germline V CDR1 and CDR2: SGHTA, FQGNSA.

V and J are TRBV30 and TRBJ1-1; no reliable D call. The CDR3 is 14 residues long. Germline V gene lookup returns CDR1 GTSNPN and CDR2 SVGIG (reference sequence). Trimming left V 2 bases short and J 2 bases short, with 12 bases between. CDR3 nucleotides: TGTGCCTGGAGTAGGGATTTTACCAACACTGAAGCTTTCTTT. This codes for CAWSRDFTNTEAFF.